The clone carrying this T cell receptor beta chain turned up a few times. These data belong to a study of blood T cell repertoires in COVID-19. Study information: The United States, Italy and Spain were the sources of the acute and convalescent COVID-19 samples.

Sequenced by immunoSEQ multiplex PCR; TCRdb stores in-frame clones only, minus some. The sample lists about 140,000 clones, approximately 87% occurring once. Germline CDR1 and CDR2: MDHEN and SYDVKM. Germline trimming cut 6 bases from V and 8 bases from J; bases unmatched to any gene: 10. This CDR3 comprises 15 residues. The chain links TRBV28 to TRBJ1-2; 12 bases are shared with TRBD1. Sample: peripheral blood. The TCR was taken from a man in his forties or fifties with active COVID-19. The CDR3 region is CASRDFRGTGGGYTF. CDR3 DNA sequence: TGTGCCAGCAGAGATTTTCGAGGGACAGGGGGCGGCTACACCTTC.